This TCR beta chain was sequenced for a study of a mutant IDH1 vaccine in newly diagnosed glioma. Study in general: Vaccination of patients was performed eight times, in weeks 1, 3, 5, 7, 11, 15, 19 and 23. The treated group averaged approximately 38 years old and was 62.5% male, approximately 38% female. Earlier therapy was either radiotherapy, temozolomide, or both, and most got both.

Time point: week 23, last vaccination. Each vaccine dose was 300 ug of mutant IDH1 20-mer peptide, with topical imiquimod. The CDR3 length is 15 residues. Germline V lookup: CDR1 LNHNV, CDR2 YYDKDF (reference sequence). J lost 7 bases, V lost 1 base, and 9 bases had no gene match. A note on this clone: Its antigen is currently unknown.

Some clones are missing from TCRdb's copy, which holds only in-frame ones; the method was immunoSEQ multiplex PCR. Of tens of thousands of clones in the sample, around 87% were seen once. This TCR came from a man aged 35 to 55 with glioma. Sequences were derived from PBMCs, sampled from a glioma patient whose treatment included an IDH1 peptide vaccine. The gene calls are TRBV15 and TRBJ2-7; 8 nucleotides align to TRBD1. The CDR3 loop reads CATSRVQGARGEQYF. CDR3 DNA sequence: TGTGCCACCAGCAGAGTGCAGGGGGCACGGGGAGAGCAGTACTTC.